A selection of T cell receptor beta chains follows, all from one sample in a study of blood T cell repertoires in COVID-19. Method: immunoSEQ multiplex PCR; TCRdb's copy keeps in-frame clones and lacks some. The sample lists 400,000 or so clones; 70% to 90% were seen once. The material sequenced was peripheral blood. The receptors stem from a woman aged 40-49 years with COVID-19, enrolled during active disease. Both conserved end residues are part of each CDR3. Fields, in order: CDR3 length, V gene, J gene, clone size, D gene, CDR3 protein, CDR3 DNA. A D gene is named only where the DNA matches it firmly. The listing skips clone size in some rows; elsewhere it reads once, few, many or a size class.

15	TRBV21-1	TRBJ1-2	.	.	CASSKVVAANYGYTF	TGTGCCAGCAGCAAAGTTGTTGCAGCTAACTATGGCTACACCTTC
15	TRBV6-5	TRBJ1-3	.	.	CASSYAGAAGNTIYF	TGTGCCAGCAGTTACGCGGGGGCGGCCGGAAACACCATATATTTT
12	TRBV10-3	TRBJ2-7	.	.	CAIGGGPYEQYF	TGTGCCATCGGGGGCGGGCCCTACGAGCAGTACTTC
14	TRBV29-1	TRBJ1-1	.	TRBD1	CSVVTGGVYTEAFF	TGCAGCGTTGTAACAGGGGGCGTCTACACTGAAGCTTTCTTT
15	TRBV15	TRBJ1-3	.	.	CATAGPPGAGNTIYF	TGTGCCACCGCAGGCCCGCCGGGGGCTGGAAACACCATATATTTT
12	TRBV18	TRBJ1-1	.	.	CASSPARGEAFF	TGTGCCAGCTCACCGGCCCGGGGTGAAGCTTTCTTT
12	TRBV2	TRBJ2-7	.	TRBD2	CASCSGRREQYF	TGTGCCAGTTGTAGCGGGAGACGCGAGCAGTACTTC
16	TRBV6-5	TRBJ2-1	.	TRBD2	CASSYSRLAGDNEQFF	TGTGCCAGCAGTTACTCGAGGCTAGCGGGGGACAATGAGCAGTTCTTC
15	TRBV7-9	TRBJ1-2	once	.	CASSLVAGANYGYTF	TGTGCCAGCAGCTTAGTGGCGGGCGCTAACTATGGCTACACCTTC
14	TRBV30	TRBJ1-6	once	.	CAWSVGGAESPLHF	TGTGCCTGGAGTGTAGGGGGGGCAGAATCACCCCTCCACTTT
16	TRBV28	TRBJ1-5	.	.	CASRPGARIRFQPQHF	TGTGCCAGCCGACCTGGGGCCCGAATCCGTTTCCAGCCCCAGCATTTT
15	TRBV25-1	TRBJ1-2	.	TRBD1	CASSDPRGLGYGYTF	TGTGCCAGCAGTGATCCCAGGGGGCTAGGATATGGCTACACCTTC
19	TRBV2	TRBJ1-3	.	TRBD1	CASSGRRGGLSRTGNTIYF	TGTGCCAGCAGTGGAAGGCGAGGGGGCCTCAGCCGGACTGGAAACACCATATATTTT
15	TRBV7-6	TRBJ2-7	.	.	CASSLDRGGTYEQYF	TGTGCCAGCAGCTTAGACAGGGGGGGGACCTACGAGCAGTACTTC
14	TRBV6-5	TRBJ1-6	.	.	CASSSASLNSPLHF	TGTGCCAGCAGTTCAGCGAGCCTCAATTCACCCCTCCACTTT
15	TRBV7-9	TRBJ2-1	.	TRBD2	CASSVGGTTLYEQFF	TGTGCCAGCAGCGTGGGGGGGACCACTCTCTATGAGCAGTTCTTC
16	TRBV27	TRBJ2-1	.	.	CASSLSGASPGNEQFF	TGTGCCAGCAGTTTATCGGGGGCAAGTCCTGGCAATGAGCAGTTCTTC
14	TRBV29-1	TRBJ2-5	.	.	CSAPVGDQRETQYF	TGCAGCGCCCCCGTAGGGGATCAAAGGGAGACCCAGTACTTC
16	TRBV28	TRBJ1-3	.	.	CASSFQGHPVGNTIYF	TGTGCCAGCAGTTTTCAGGGACACCCCGTTGGAAACACCATATATTTT
15	TRBV7-6	TRBJ1-2	.	TRBD1	CASSLFTQGDYGYTF	TGTGCCAGCAGCTTATTCACCCAGGGGGACTATGGCTACACCTTC
16	TRBV25-1	TRBJ1-2	.	.	CASSESRSGGVYGYTF	TGTGCCAGCAGTGAATCCCGGTCGGGGGGGGTCTATGGCTACACCTTC
14	TRBV18	TRBJ2-7	.	TRBD2	CASSSVLAGYEQYF	TGTGCCAGCTCATCGGTACTAGCGGGCTACGAGCAGTACTTC
14	TRBV7-9	TRBJ2-4	.	TRBD1	CAFPGQEERNIQYF	TGTGCCTTCCCAGGACAGGAGGAAAGAAACATTCAGTACTTC
14	TRBV7-2	TRBJ1-2	once	TRBD1	CASKTDPGGYGYTF	TGTGCCAGCAAAACGGACCCAGGGGGCTATGGCTACACCTTC
13	TRBV5-1	TRBJ1-2	.	.	CASSPSSDYGYTF	TGCGCCAGCAGCCCCTCCTCGGACTATGGCTACACCTTC
13	TRBV7-2	TRBJ1-5	.	.	CASSPRIDQPQHF	TGTGCCAGCAGCCCCAGGATAGATCAGCCCCAGCATTTT
13	TRBV7-3	TRBJ2-1	.	TRBD2	CASSGLAGSEQFF	TGTGCCAGCTCGGGACTAGCGGGATCTGAGCAGTTCTTC
17	TRBV7-2	TRBJ2-2	.	.	CASSLKSSLSNTGELFF	TGTGCCAGCAGCTTAAAATCTTCACTCTCGAACACCGGGGAGCTGTTTTTT
13	TRBV28	TRBJ2-3	.	TRBD2	CASTSWGGDTQYF	TGTGCCAGCACCTCGTGGGGAGGGGATACGCAGTATTTT
13	TRBV28	TRBJ1-6	.	.	CASSLLEKIHLHF	TGTGCCAGCAGTTTATTAGAGAAGATTCACCTCCACTTT
16	TRBV5-1	TRBJ2-7	once	.	CASSLGGLGSSYEQYF	TGCGCCAGCAGCCTTGGGGGACTCGGAAGCTCCTACGAGCAGTACTTC
15	TRBV14	TRBJ2-7	.	.	CASSQFGGPLYEQYF	TGTGCCAGCAGCCAATTCGGGGGGCCCCTCTACGAGCAGTACTTC
15	TRBV5-1	TRBJ2-2	.	.	CASTATASNTGELFF	TGCGCCAGCACCGCGACAGCGTCGAACACCGGGGAGCTGTTTTTT
14	TRBV4-1	TRBJ2-7	.	.	CASSQGQQTYEQYF	TGCGCCAGCAGCCAAGGACAGCAAACCTACGAGCAGTACTTC
12	TRBV12-3/TRBV12-4	TRBJ2-1	.	.	CASRRGTGEQFF	TGTGCCAGCAGGAGGGGGACCGGTGAGCAGTTCTTC
15	TRBV28	TRBJ2-1	once	TRBD2	CASRPGTTSYNEQFF	TGTGCCAGCAGACCCGGGACTACCTCCTACAATGAGCAGTTCTTC
15	TRBV28	TRBJ1-6	once	.	CASSRSGTGNSPLHF	TGTGCCAGCAGTCGGTCCGGGACTGGGAATTCACCCCTCCACTTT
14	TRBV19	TRBJ1-1	.	.	CASSSAPGNTEAFF	TGTGCCAGTAGTTCCGCCCCGGGGAACACTGAAGCTTTCTTT
15	TRBV5-1	TRBJ2-3	.	TRBD1	CASSLGGTGVDTQYF	TGCGCCAGCAGCTTGGGAGGGACAGGGGTAGATACGCAGTATTTT
15	TRBV29-1	TRBJ2-3	few	.	CSAGGGQGRGDTQYF	TGCAGCGCGGGAGGGGGACAGGGTAGAGGAGATACGCAGTATTTT
15	TRBV7-3	TRBJ2-7	.	TRBD2	CASSLTAGEIYEQYF	TGTGCCAGCAGCTTAACGGCGGGAGAGATCTACGAGCAGTACTTC
15	TRBV2	TRBJ2-7	.	TRBD2	CASSEARGSGGEQYF	TGTGCCAGCAGTGAGGCAAGGGGGAGCGGGGGCGAGCAGTACTTC
20	TRBV6-6	TRBJ2-2	.	TRBD2	CASSHRVEGVAGGFTGELFF	TGTGCCAGCAGTCACCGGGTTGAGGGAGTAGCGGGAGGGTTCACCGGGGAGCTGTTTTTT
16	TRBV2	TRBJ1-6	.	TRBD1	CASSEEGDRANSPLHF	TGTGCCAGCAGTGAAGAGGGCGACAGGGCTAATTCACCCCTCCACTTT
15	TRBV15	TRBJ1-1	few	.	CATSSEGGGYTEAFF	TGTGCCACCAGCAGCGAGGGGGGGGGATACACTGAAGCTTTCTTT
13	TRBV7-7	TRBJ1-5	.	.	CASSLAPDQPQHF	TGTGCTAGCAGCTTAGCTCCCGATCAGCCCCAGCATTTT
21	TRBV28	TRBJ2-3	.	.	CASSPRFGSHSVFRTPGTQYF	TGTGCCAGCAGTCCCCGGTTCGGATCCCACTCCGTTTTTCGAACTCCAGGTACGCAGTATTTT
13	TRBV10-3	TRBJ2-7	.	.	CAISVKQIYEQYF	TGTGCCATCAGTGTAAAACAGATCTACGAGCAGTACTTC
16	TRBV4-3	TRBJ1-1	.	.	CASSQGGQGSDTEAFF	TGCGCCAGCAGCCAAGGAGGGCAGGGGTCGGACACTGAAGCTTTCTTT
14	TRBV28	TRBJ1-2	once	TRBD1	CASSPPGQLYGYTF	TGTGCCAGCAGTCCGCCGGGACAGTTATATGGCTACACCTTC
12	TRBV15	TRBJ2-7	.	.	CATSIAGYEQYF	TGTGCCACCAGCATTGCAGGGTACGAGCAGTACTTC
18	TRBV5-1	TRBJ1-1	.	TRBD1	CASSFSPGTGEEDTEAFF	TGCGCCAGCAGCTTCAGCCCCGGGACAGGGGAGGAGGACACTGAAGCTTTCTTT
15	TRBV28	TRBJ1-1	.	.	CASSSGGRMNTEAFF	TGTGCCAGCAGTTCGGGTGGTAGGATGAACACTGAAGCTTTCTTT
14	TRBV5-1	TRBJ2-5	.	TRBD1	CASSMTGAQETQYF	TGCGCCAGCAGCATGACAGGGGCCCAAGAGACCCAGTACTTC
16	TRBV7-2	TRBJ2-1	.	.	CASRTDAGSSYNEQFF	TGTGCCAGCAGGACCGACGCGGGGAGCTCCTACAATGAGCAGTTCTTC
13	TRBV30	TRBJ1-5	once	.	CAWSVGIGGPQHF	TGTGCCTGGAGTGTAGGGATCGGGGGGCCCCAGCATTTT
11	TRBV30	TRBJ2-7	.	.	CAWGGANEQYF	TGTGCCTGGGGGGGGGCCAACGAGCAGTACTTC
14	TRBV7-2	TRBJ1-2	.	.	CASSQGSESYGYTF	TGTGCCAGCAGCCAAGGGAGCGAATCCTATGGCTACACCTTC
15	TRBV11-2	TRBJ1-1	.	.	CASSLGRGRGTEAFF	TGTGCCAGCAGCTTAGGAAGGGGGAGGGGCACTGAAGCTTTCTTT